The present TCR beta chain was sequenced within a study of identical twins. Study-level results: Out-of-frame TCR alpha sharing observed in monozygotic twins exceeded model estimates.

This clonotype turned up a few times. The antigen is undetermined. V gave up 0 bases and J gave up 2 bases, with 12 bases separating them. The CDR3 runs 16 residues. Germline V gives CDR1 SGHRS, CDR2 YFSETQ. TCRdb recomputed calls from the 5' RACE reads with MiXCR, one row per CDR3 protein. The sample includes around 480,000 distinct CDR3 sequences, around an eighth of them seen just once. These data are also associated with another study on yellow fever vaccine responses in identical twins.

This rearrangement joins TRBV5-1 to TRBJ2-1; the D gene is possibly TRBD2 (7 bases). Material for sequencing was CD4+ T cells sorted from blood. The sequence was obtained from a woman aged 18-29 years in good health. CDR3 sequence reads: CASSLEGGGTYNEQFF. DNA of the CDR3: TGCGCCAGCAGCTTGGAAGGGGGGGGTACCTACAATGAGCAGTTCTTC.